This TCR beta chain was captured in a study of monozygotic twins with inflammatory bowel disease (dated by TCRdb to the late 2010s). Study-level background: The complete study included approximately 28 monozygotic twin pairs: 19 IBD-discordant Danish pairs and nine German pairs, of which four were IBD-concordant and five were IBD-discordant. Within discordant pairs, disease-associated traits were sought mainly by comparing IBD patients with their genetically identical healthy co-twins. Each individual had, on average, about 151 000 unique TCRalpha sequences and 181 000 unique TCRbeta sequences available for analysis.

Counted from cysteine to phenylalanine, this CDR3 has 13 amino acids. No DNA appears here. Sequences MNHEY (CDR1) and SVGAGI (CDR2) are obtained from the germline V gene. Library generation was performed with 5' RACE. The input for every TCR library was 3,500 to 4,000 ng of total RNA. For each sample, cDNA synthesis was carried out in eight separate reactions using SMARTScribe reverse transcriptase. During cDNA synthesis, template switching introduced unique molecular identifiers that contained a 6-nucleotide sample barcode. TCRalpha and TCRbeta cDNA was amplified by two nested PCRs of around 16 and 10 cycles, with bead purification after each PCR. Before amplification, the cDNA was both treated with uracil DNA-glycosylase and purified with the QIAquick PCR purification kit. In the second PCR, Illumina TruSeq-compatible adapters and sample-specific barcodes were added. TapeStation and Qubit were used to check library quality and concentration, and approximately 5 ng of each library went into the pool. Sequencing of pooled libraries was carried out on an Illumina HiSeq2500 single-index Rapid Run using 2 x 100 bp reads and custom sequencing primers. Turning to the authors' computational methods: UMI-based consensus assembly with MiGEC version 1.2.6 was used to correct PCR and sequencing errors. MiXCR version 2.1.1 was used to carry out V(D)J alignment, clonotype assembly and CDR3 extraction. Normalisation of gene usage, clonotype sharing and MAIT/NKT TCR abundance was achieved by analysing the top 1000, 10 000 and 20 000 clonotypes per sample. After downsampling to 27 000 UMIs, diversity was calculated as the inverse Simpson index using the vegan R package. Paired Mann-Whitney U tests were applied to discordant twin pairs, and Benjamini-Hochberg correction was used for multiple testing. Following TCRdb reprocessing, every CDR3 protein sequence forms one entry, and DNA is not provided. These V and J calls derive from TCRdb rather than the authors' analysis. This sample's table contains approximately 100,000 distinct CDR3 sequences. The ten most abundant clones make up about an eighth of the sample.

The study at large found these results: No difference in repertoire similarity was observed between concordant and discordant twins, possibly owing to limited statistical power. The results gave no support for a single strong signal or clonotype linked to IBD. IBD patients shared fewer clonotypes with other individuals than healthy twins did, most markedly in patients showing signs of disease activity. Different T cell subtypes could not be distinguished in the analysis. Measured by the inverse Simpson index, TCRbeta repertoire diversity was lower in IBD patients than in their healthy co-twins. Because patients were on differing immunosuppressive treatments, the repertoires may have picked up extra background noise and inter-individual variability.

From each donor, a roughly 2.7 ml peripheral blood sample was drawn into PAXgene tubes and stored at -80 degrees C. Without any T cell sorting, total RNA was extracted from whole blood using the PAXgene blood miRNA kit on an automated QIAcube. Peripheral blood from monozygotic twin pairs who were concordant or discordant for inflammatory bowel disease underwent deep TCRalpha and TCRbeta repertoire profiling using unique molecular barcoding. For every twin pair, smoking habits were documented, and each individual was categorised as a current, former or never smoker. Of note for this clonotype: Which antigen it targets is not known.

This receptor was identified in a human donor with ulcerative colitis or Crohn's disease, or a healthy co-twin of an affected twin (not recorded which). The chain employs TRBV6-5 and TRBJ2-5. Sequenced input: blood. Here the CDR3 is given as CASKPSGYETQYF.